Below are 17 T cell receptor beta chains sequenced from a single sample in a study of cytomegalovirus exposure and HLA in healthy donors. PCR primers comprised 60 Vbeta and 13 Jbeta primers. Some clones are missing from TCRdb's copy, which holds only in-frame ones; the method was immunoSEQ multiplex PCR. Found here are more than 140,000 clones, over 70% of them singletons; the top ten hold around 6.2%. Input material: PBMCs. Receptor source: a young man in good health and CMV-seropositive.

CDR3 in DNA: TGTGCCACCAGCAGAGGGGGACAGGGAGACTACGAGCAGTACTTC. Encoded protein: CATSRGGQGDYEQYF. The V gene is TRBV15, the J gene TRBJ2-7; TRBD1 aligns across 9 bases. The CDR3 extends over 15 amino acids. Germline-derived CDR1 and CDR2 are LNHNV and YYDKDF (reference sequence). Trimming at V came to 1 base and at J to 3 bases, leaving 4 bases not matched to a gene. The full variable domain, its missing parts supplied by reference TRBV15 and TRBJ2-7, is DAMVIQNPRYQVTQFGKPVTLSCSQTLNHNVMYWYQQKSSQAPKLLFHYYDKDFNNEADTPDNFQSRRPNTSFCFLDIRSPGLGDTAMYLCATSRGGQGDYEQYFGPGTRLTVT.

For this clone: The conserved closing phenylalanine or tryptophan is absent in this CDR3, likely reflecting a read error. The chain links TRBV9 to TRBJ2-7, with a tentative D call TRBD1 (7 bases). The CDR3 contains 13 residues. V lost 4 bases and J lost 4, with 12 bases in between. Germline loops: CDR1 SGDLS, CDR2 YYNGEE. The CDR3 bases are TGTGCCAGCAGCCAGGGGGGTCGGTACGAGCAGTACCTC. It encodes CASSQGGRYEQYL.

The rearrangement joins TRBV4-3 to TRBJ2-7; 14 bases align to TRBD2. Germline trimming cut 2 bases from V and 6 bases from J; bases unmatched to any gene: 9. This CDR3 has 17 amino acids. Germline CDR1 reads LGHNA; CDR2 reads YSLEER. CDR3 DNA: TGCGCCAGCAGCCAAACCCGACGACTAGCGGGGGGGCGCGAGCAGTACTTC. It is translated as CASSQTRRLAGGREQYF.

The chain links TRBV5-5 to TRBJ1-2; D uncertain. The germline V and J ends were trimmed by 5 bases and 4 bases, with 15 bases remaining between them. The CDR3 contains 14 residues. In germline, CDR1 is SGHKS, CDR2 YYEKEE (reference sequence). DNA of the CDR3: TGTGCCAGCAGTCACAAGGCCGAGGGCTATGGCTACACCTTC. It yields the protein CASSHKAEGYGYTF.

This rearrangement joins TRBV27 to TRBJ2-7, with a weak D call TRBD2 (5 bases). The length of the CDR3 is 17 residues. V lost 9 bases and J lost 3, with 27 bases in between. The germline V gene has CDR1 MNHEY and CDR2 SMNVEV (reference sequence). CDR3 amino acids: CARSVKAEVLKNYEQYF. The CDR3 nucleotides are TGTGCCAGGTCGGTAAAAGCGGAGGTATTAAAGAACTACGAGCAGTACTTC.

The V call is TRBV19, the J call TRBJ2-3; TRBD2 aligns across 7 bases. Germline values: CDR1 LNHDA, CDR2 SQIVND (reference sequence). CDR3 length equals 14 residues. Unmatched junction bases numbered 4, after V lost 5 bases and J lost 2 bases. CDR3 in DNA: TGTGCCAGTAGTCCTAGCGGTGTCACAGATACGCAGTATTTT. This encodes CASSPSGVTDTQYF.

The chain employs TRBV6-6 and TRBJ2-3; D uncertain. The V gene lost 2 bases and the J gene lost 2 bases, with 8 bases spanning the gap. The germline gives CDR1 MNHNY, CDR2 SVGAGI (reference sequence). The length of the CDR3 is 14 residues. CDR3 amino acids: CASSYTRTTDTQYF. The DNA for the CDR3 is TGTGCCAGCAGTTACACGAGAACCACAGATACGCAGTATTTT.

V gene TRBV5-4 combines with J gene TRBJ2-1; TRBD2 agrees at 12 bases. Losses at the gene ends were 4 bases for V and 4 bases for J; bases not matched to a gene: 3. The germline gives CDR1 SGHNT, CDR2 YYREEE (reference sequence). The length of the CDR3 is 15 residues. DNA for the CDR3: TGTGCCAGCAGCCCGACTAGCGGGGGATACAATGAGCAGTTCTTC. Protein product: CASSPTSGGYNEQFF.

The DNA for the CDR3 is TGTGCCAGCAGTTACTCGAACCCAGCGCTCTATGGCTACACCTTC. Encoded protein: CASSYSNPALYGYTF. The chain combines TRBV6-5 with TRBJ1-2; D ambiguous. Germline V gene sequence: CDR1 MNHEY, CDR2 SVGAGI. V was shortened by 0 bases and J by 4 bases, with 12 bases between the two germline ends. CDR3 length: 15 amino acids.

V gene TRBV5-1 combines with J gene TRBJ1-1; 12 bases align to TRBD1. Germline V gene lookup returns CDR1 SGHRS and CDR2 YFSETQ. The CDR3 has 16 residues. V shed 4 bases and J 3 bases; nucleotides not matched to a gene: 7. CDR3 coding DNA: TGCGCCAGCAGCGGCGGGACAGGGGGCGCGTACACTGAAGCTTTCTTT. Amino acid sequence: CASSGGTGGAYTEAFF. Together with reference TRBV5-1 and TRBJ1-1, the CDR3 gives the full variable domain: KAGVTQTPRYLIKTRGQQVTLSCSPISGHRSVSWYQQTPGQGLQFLFEYFSETQRNKGNFPGRFSGRQFSNSRSEMNVSTLELGDSALYLCASSGGTGGAYTEAFFGQGTRLTVV.

With regard to this clone: The same CDR3 arises from other DNA sequences in this sample as well. This CDR3 reads CASSLGGRGETQYF. The CDR3 DNA sequence: TGTGCCAGCAGCTTAGGGGGGCGCGGGGAGACCCAGTACTTC. The rearrangement links TRBV7-2 to TRBJ2-5; weak D call: TRBD1 (6 bases). The CDR3 runs 14 residues. Germline CDR1 and CDR2: SGHTA and FQGNSA. The V and J ends lost 1 base and 5 bases respectively, with 11 bases between them. The whole variable domain, filled in from reference TRBV7-2 and TRBJ2-5, reads GAGVSQSPSNKVTEKGKDVELRCDPISGHTALYWYRQSLGQGLEFLIYFQGNSAPDKSGLPSDRFSAERTGGSVSTLTIQRTQQEDSAVYLCASSLGGRGETQYFGPGTRLLVL.

The rearrangement uses TRBV2 and TRBJ2-4; no clear D gene. Per germline, CDR1 SNHLY and CDR2 FYNNEI. The ends were cut back, 3 bases at V and 9 bases at J, with 9 bases in the middle. This CDR3 is 12 amino acids long. The CDR3 DNA is TGTGCCAGCAGTGACGAGGATGGCATTCAGTACTTC. The encoded protein is CASSDEDGIQYF. Using reference TRBV2 and TRBJ2-4 for the parts outside the CDR3, the full variable domain is EPEVTQTPSHQVTQMGQEVILRCVPISNHLYFYWYRQILGQKVEFLVSFYNNEISEKSEIFDDQFSVERPDGSNFTLKIRSTKLEDSAMYFCASSDEDGIQYFGAGTRLSVL.

The V gene is TRBV19, the J gene TRBJ2-5; TRBD1 might be the D (6 bases). The CDR3 extends over 14 amino acids. In germline, CDR1 is LNHDA, CDR2 SQIVND (reference sequence). Trimming took off 3 bases at V and 5 bases at J, with 13 bases between the two ends. The CDR3 coding sequence is TGTGCCAGTAGTATCCCGTACAGGGCGGAGACCCAGTACTTC. Its translation: CASSIPYRAETQYF.

This rearrangement joins TRBV4-3 to TRBJ2-1, with D tentatively TRBD2 (6 bases). This CDR3 contains 15 residues. The germline gives CDR1 LGHNA, CDR2 YSLEER. V lost 0 bases to trimming and J lost 6 bases, with 12 bases between them. CDR3 region: CASSQDDRGSNEQFF. In DNA, the CDR3 is TGCGCCAGCAGCCAAGATGACCGGGGGAGCAATGAGCAGTTCTTC.

The chain uses TRBV19 and TRBJ2-1, with 9 bases matching TRBD2. Trimming took 2 bases from V and 6 from J; bases not matched to a gene: 14. This CDR3 has 18 amino acids. Germline V gene sequence: CDR1 LNHDA, CDR2 SQIVND (reference sequence). The CDR3 spells CASSISLAGGLGSNEQFF. The CDR3 DNA follows: TGTGCCAGTAGTATATCTTTGGCGGGGGGGCTTGGGTCCAATGAGCAGTTCTTC.

The rearrangement joins TRBV30 to TRBJ1-2; D gene uncertain. The CDR3 contains 12 residues. From germline, CDR1 is GTSNPN and CDR2 SVGIG (reference sequence). The ends were cut back, 3 bases at V and 8 bases at J, with 13 bases in the middle. The CDR3 spells CAWSLEERGYTF. The DNA of the CDR3 is TGTGCCTGGAGCCTAGAGGAGAGGGGCTACACCTTC.

The rearrangement joins TRBV5-1 to TRBJ2-2; a possible D gene is TRBD2 (6 bases). The CDR3 consists of 16 residues. The germline V gene encodes CDR1 SGHRS and CDR2 YFSETQ. V lost 5 bases and J lost 5, with 19 bases in between. Here the CDR3 reads CASSLRDFRGTGELFF. The CDR3 DNA reads TGCGCCAGCAGTCTCCGGGACTTCCGGGGGACCGGGGAGCTGTTTTTT.